What follows are 10 T cell receptor beta chains derived from one specimen sequenced in a study of beta chain features in type 1 diabetes. Sequenced material consisted of expressed TCRB transcripts (all of the isolated RNA was reverse transcribed). Here immunoSEQ multiplex PCR was the method, and the copy in TCRdb shows in-frame clones only, minus some. The sample has about 450,000 clones, over 9.5% seen once; the top ten hold 0.035% to 0.05%. Source material: naive CD4+ T cells from blood. Receptors were obtained from a woman under 30 in good health.

This clone has a handful of counts. The genes are TRBV11-2 and TRBJ2-4; maybe TRBD2 (6 bases). The CDR3 loop spans 12 amino acids. The V gene's germline CDR1 is SGHAT and CDR2 FQNNGV. V dropped 2 bases and J dropped 9 bases, with 8 bases sitting between them. CDR3 in DNA: TGTGCCAGCAGCTTACAGGGAGGCATTCAGTACTTC. Translation: CASSLQGGIQYF. The full variable domain, its missing parts supplied by reference TRBV11-2 and TRBJ2-4, is EAGVAQSPRYKIIEKRQSVAFWCNPISGHATLYWYQQILGQGPKLLIQFQNNGVVDDSQLPKDRFSAERLKGVDSTLKIQPAKLEDSAVYLCASSLQGGIQYFGAGTRLSVL.

V and J are TRBV7-2 and TRBJ1-1; a possible D gene is TRBD1 (5 bases). CDR3 length: 15 amino acids. Germline loops: CDR1 SGHTA, CDR2 FQGNSA. Trimming left V 7 bases short and J 1 base short, with 16 bases between. The CDR3, as DNA: TGTGCCAGCACCAAAGGGACGGCTTCGAACACTGAAGCTTTCTTT. Translated: CASTKGTASNTEAFF.

This clone was observed a single time. The chain uses TRBV6-5 and TRBJ2-3, with TRBD1 matching over 7 bases. The CDR3 has 13 amino acids. Germline V gene sequence: CDR1 MNHEY, CDR2 SVGAGI. J lost 4 bases, V lost 9 bases, and 7 bases had no gene match. CDR3 protein: CASRQGRSDTQYF. In DNA form, the CDR3 reads TGTGCCAGTAGACAGGGCCGTTCAGATACGCAGTATTTT.

This chain connects TRBV19 to TRBJ2-1, with D tentatively TRBD1 or TRBD2 (7 bases each). CDR1 LNHDA and CDR2 SQIVND come from the germline V gene (reference sequence). The CDR3 totals 16 residues. V gave up 3 bases and J gave up 3 bases, with 15 bases separating them. For the CDR3, the DNA is TGTGCCAGTAGTATCCAGGGGGGGCTCAACTACAATGAGCAGTTCTTC. Its translation is CASSIQGGLNYNEQFF.

Only a few counts were recorded for this clone. V and J are TRBV7-2 and TRBJ1-5, with D tentatively TRBD1 (5 bases). Trimming pared 3 bases from V and 2 bases from J, leaving 11 bases between. Germline values: CDR1 SGHTA, CDR2 FQGNSA. The CDR3 sequence is 15 residues long. The CDR3 protein is CASSLVQGGNQPQHF. In nucleotides, the CDR3 is TGTGCCAGCAGCTTGGTCCAGGGAGGCAATCAGCCCCAGCATTTT.

The chain joins TRBV5-4 to TRBJ2-3; unclear D gene. The CDR3 runs 16 residues. Trimming left V 5 bases short and J 0 bases short, with 16 bases between. Looked up from germline, CDR1 is SGHNT and CDR2 is YYREEE (reference sequence). This CDR3 is CASSQDRRSSTDTQYF. CDR3 in DNA: TGTGCCAGCAGTCAAGACCGGAGATCTAGCACAGATACGCAGTATTTT.

The chain employs TRBV18 and TRBJ2-3; 8 bases fit TRBD1. V was clipped by 3 bases and J by 6 bases; unmatched bases: 5. The CDR3 is made up of 14 amino acids. The germline V gene encodes CDR1 KGHSH and CDR2 LQKENI. The CDR3 protein is CASSPATGADTQYF. The DNA for the CDR3 is TGTGCCAGCTCACCTGCGACAGGGGCGGATACGCAGTATTTT.

This clone was seen a few times. The CDR3 coding sequence is TGTGCCAGCAGCTCCTACGGGTCCGGGGCCAACGTCCTGACTTTC. It specifies CASSSYGSGANVLTF. V gene TRBV13 combines with J gene TRBJ2-6; D is unresolved. The CDR3 covers 15 residues. The V end lost 4 bases, the J end lost 4 bases, and 11 bases lay between the germline ends. Germline V gene data show CDR1 as PRHDT and CDR2 as FYEKMQ (reference sequence).

This clone has more than one count but fewer than ten. The rearrangement uses TRBV30 and TRBJ2-1, with TRBD2 identical over 10 bases. The V and J ends lost 2 bases and 9 bases, in that order; junction bases with no gene match: 19. The germline V gene encodes CDR1 GTSNPN and CDR2 SVGIG (reference sequence). CDR3 length equals 18 residues. The CDR3 reads CAWSFRLAGVVNMGEQFF. For the CDR3, the DNA is TGTGCCTGGAGTTTTCGGCTAGCGGGAGTTGTTAATATGGGTGAGCAGTTCTTC.

This sequence joins TRBV27 and TRBJ2-7, with D possibly matching TRBD2 (5 bases). The CDR3 spans 14 residues. V lost 8 bases, J lost 5 bases, and 19 bases lay in between. Germline CDR1 is MNHEY and CDR2 is SMNVEV (reference sequence). The CDR3 region has the DNA TGTGCCAGCCGACCGGGATTTAAGCATCACGAGCAGTACTTC. Protein: CASRPGFKHHEQYF.